The subject of this entry is one T cell receptor beta chain. The antigen is unknown. Read coverage stops 3 residues before the CDR3 terminus; the germline J gene supplies the remainder. V was pared by 5 bases and J by 6 bases, with 5 bases of the junction left unmatched. There are 13 residues in the CDR3. The germline CDR1 and CDR2 sequences are LNHDA and SQIVND (reference sequence). All participants had a single incident cervical HPV16 infection, and prevalent HPV16 infections were excluded. The data were produced by immunoSEQ multiplex PCR, yet TCRdb's version contains in-frame clones alone and is incomplete. This table holds approximately 21,000 clones. This record belongs to a study of T cells in women clearing cervical HPV infection. Study in general: Women with histologically confirmed HPV16-related CIN3 or worse, 2 with invasive cancer, served as cases. Blood came at first lesion visit for cases, post-clearance for controls. Findings and caveats of the study: TRBV6-7 relative abundance averaged approximately 0.1% in cases and around 0.17% in controls.

The sample was blood buffy coat. The J gene is TRBJ1-1, the V gene TRBV19, with 8 bases lining up with TRBD1. The sequence was obtained from a woman aged 18 to 75 with a cervical HPV16 infection that either progressed to CIN3+ or cleared (not recorded which). CDR3 bases read: TGTGCCAGTAGTCGGGACAGGTTGTCTGAA. Protein: CASSRDRLSE. The entire CDR3 protein reads CASSRDRLSEAFF.